The 7 T cell receptor beta chains below come from one sample, sequenced in a study of blood T cell repertoires in COVID-19. Assay: immunoSEQ multiplex PCR; the TCRdb copy retains only in-frame clones and omits some. The table includes approximately 84,000 clones, around 80% detected once. The sequencing input was peripheral blood. These receptor sequences come from a woman over 75 with acute or convalescent COVID-19.

This clone was seen a single time. The V and J genes are TRBV28 and TRBJ2-2, with D possibly being TRBD1 (5 bases). V lost 7 bases and J 4 bases, leaving 16 bases between the germline ends. From germline, CDR1 is MDHEN and CDR2 SYDVKM. This CDR3 spans 15 amino acids. Here the CDR3 reads CASTPQDTPTGELFF. The CDR3 DNA is TGTGCCAGCACCCCCCAGGACACCCCCACCGGGGAGCTGTTTTTT.

The chain joins TRBV7-2 to TRBJ2-7, with 9 bases aligning to TRBD1. With 6 bases clipped from V and 2 bases from J, the junction kept 5 bases outside the gene matches. CDR3 length: 14 amino acids. The germline gives CDR1 SGHTA, CDR2 FQGNSA. In DNA form, the CDR3 reads TGTGCCAGCAGTATAGGACAGGGGCCCTACGAGCAGTACTTC. Amino acids: CASSIGQGPYEQYF.

V and J are TRBV16 and TRBJ1-2; 8 positions agree with TRBD1. This CDR3 has 13 amino acids. Germline V gene lookup returns CDR1 KGHSY and CDR2 FQNENV. V lost 4 bases and J lost 5; bases outside the gene matches: 3. The CDR3 bases are TGTGCCAGCAGCCCAGACAGGGGTTATGGCTACACCTTC. Its translation: CASSPDRGYGYTF.

The chain links TRBV11-3 to TRBJ2-7; D uncertain. The germline CDR1 and CDR2 sequences are SGHNT and YENEEA. With 1 base removed from V and 7 bases from J, the gap between germline ends came to 5 bases. This CDR3 has 11 amino acids. CDR3 loop: CASSLVREQYF. The CDR3 DNA reads TGTGCCAGCAGCTTAGTGCGAGAGCAGTACTTC.

The CDR3 loop is CASRRSNTEAFF. DNA of the CDR3: TGTGCCAGCAGGCGGAGTAACACTGAAGCTTTCTTT. The gene calls are TRBV2 and TRBJ1-1; D gene ambiguous. The germline CDR1 and CDR2 sequences are SNHLY and FYNNEI. The CDR3 contains 12 residues. Deletions cut 6 bases from V and 2 bases from J, with 7 bases between.

The chain has TRBV2 and TRBJ2-2, with 11 bases aligning to TRBD2. The germline gives CDR1 SNHLY, CDR2 FYNNEI. The CDR3 loop spans 13 amino acids. With V trimmed by 11 bases and J by 4 bases, 3 bases remained unmatched. The CDR3 is CAGGLAGTGELFF. The CDR3 DNA follows: TGTGCCGGAGGACTAGCGGGCACCGGGGAGCTGTTTTTT.

V usage is TRBV7-9 and J usage is TRBJ2-5, with D maybe TRBD2 (6 bases). Germline loops: CDR1 SEHNR, CDR2 FQNEAQ (reference sequence). The CDR3 runs 12 residues. V gave up 5 bases and J gave up 7 bases, with 11 bases separating them. For the CDR3, the DNA is TGTGCCAGCAGCCGGGGGTTCTTGACCCAGTACTTC. This translates into CASSRGFLTQYF.